This T cell receptor (beta chain) was observed in a study of blood T cell repertoires in COVID-19. Study summary: Samples came from the United States, Italy and Spain, spanning acute and convalescent COVID-19.

In its sample, this clone was seen a few times. V lost 4 bases, J lost 7 bases, and 10 bases stayed unmatched. This CDR3 is 16 amino acids long. Germline lookup yields CDR1 SGHVS and CDR2 FQNEAQ. Produced via immunoSEQ multiplex PCR; TCRdb's table is partial and in-frame only. The data hold under 150,000 clones, with roughly 88% observed a single time. The rearrangement links TRBV7-8 to TRBJ1-4; 9 bases are a match to TRBD1. The clonotype comes from a human donor in a cohort sampled during active COVID-19. Sequenced material: peripheral blood. CDR3 DNA: TGTGCCAGCAGCTCCCCCCAGGGACAGGGTAGTGAAAAACTGTTTTTT. Translated, it gives CASSSPQGQGSEKLFF.